The following is a T cell receptor (beta chain) sequence with its context. The data are from a study of blood T cell repertoires in COVID-19. Whole-study context: Specimens from acute and convalescent COVID-19 originated in the United States, Italy and Spain. From T cells, B-cell-depleted T cells, or PBMCs came the material, which was cDNA or gDNA.

The germline V gene encodes CDR1 SGDLS and CDR2 YYNGEE. V lost 1 base and J lost 7, with 14 bases in between. The CDR3 spans 15 residues. Data came from immunoSEQ multiplex PCR; TCRdb stores just in-frame clones and leaves some out. Of some 73,000 clones detected, 75% to 90% appear once; the ten largest clones hold around 6%. The gene calls are TRBV9 and TRBJ2-2, with D possibly matching TRBD1 (6 bases). Sequencing was performed on peripheral blood. This receptor was identified in a man aged 80 or over with COVID-19, enrolled during active disease. This CDR3 is CASSVLEQGGGELFF. The CDR3 nucleotides are TGTGCCAGCAGCGTATTAGAACAGGGCGGCGGGGAGCTGTTTTTT.